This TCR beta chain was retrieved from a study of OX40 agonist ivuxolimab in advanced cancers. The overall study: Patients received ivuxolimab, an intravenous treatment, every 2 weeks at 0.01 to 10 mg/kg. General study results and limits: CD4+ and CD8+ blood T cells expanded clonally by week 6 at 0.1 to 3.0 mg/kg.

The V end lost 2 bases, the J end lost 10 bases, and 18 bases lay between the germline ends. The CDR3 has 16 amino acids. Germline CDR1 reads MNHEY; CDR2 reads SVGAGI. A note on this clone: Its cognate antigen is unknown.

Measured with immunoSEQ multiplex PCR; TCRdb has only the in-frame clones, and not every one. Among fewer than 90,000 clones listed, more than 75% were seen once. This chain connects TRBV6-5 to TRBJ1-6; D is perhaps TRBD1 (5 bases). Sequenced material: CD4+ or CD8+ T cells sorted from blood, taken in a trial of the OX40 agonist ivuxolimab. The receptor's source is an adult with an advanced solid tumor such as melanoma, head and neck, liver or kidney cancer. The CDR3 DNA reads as TGTGCCAGCAGTTACAGTGGCGCAGGGTCGGGATCACCCCTCCACTTT. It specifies CASSYSGAGSGSPLHF.